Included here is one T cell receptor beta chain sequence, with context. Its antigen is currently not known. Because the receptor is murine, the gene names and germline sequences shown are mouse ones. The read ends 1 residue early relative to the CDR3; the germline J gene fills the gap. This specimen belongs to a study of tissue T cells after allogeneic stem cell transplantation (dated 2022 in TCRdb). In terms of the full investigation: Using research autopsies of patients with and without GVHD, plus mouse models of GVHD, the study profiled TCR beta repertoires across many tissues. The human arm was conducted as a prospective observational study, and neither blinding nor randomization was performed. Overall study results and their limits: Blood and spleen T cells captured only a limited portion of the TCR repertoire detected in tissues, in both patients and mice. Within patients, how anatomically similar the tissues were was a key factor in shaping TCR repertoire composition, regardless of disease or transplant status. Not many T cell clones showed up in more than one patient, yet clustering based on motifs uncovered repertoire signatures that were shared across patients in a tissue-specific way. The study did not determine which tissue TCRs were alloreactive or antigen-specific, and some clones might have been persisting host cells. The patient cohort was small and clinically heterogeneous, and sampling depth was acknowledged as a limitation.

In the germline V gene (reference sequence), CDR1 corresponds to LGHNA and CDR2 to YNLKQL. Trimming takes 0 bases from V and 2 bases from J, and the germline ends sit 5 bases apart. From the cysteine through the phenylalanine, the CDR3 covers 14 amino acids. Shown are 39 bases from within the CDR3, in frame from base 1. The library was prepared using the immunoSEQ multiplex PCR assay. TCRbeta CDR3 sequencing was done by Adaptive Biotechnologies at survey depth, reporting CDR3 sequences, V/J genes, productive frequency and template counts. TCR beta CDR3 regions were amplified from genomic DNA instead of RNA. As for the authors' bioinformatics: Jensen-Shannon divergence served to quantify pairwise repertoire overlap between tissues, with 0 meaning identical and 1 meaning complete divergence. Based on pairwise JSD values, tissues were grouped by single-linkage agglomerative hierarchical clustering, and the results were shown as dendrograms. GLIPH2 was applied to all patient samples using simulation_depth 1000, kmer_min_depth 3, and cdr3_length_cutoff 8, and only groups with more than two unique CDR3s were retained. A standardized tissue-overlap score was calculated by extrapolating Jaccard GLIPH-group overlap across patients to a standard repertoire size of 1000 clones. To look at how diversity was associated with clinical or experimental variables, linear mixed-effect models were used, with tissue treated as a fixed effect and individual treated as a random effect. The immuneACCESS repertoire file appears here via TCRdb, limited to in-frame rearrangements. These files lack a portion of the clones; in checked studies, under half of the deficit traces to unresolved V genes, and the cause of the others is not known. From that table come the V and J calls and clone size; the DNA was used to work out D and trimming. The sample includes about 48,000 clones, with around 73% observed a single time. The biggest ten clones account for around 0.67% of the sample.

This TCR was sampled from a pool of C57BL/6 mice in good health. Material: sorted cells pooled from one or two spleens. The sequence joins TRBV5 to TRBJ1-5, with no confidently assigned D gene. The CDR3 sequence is CASSQDGYNQAPLF. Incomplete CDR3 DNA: TGTGCCAGCAGCCAAGATGGGTACAACCAGGCTCCGCTT.